This TCR beta chain was captured by sequencing in a study of blood T cell repertoires in COVID-19. Some clones are missing from TCRdb's copy, which holds only in-frame ones; the method was immunoSEQ multiplex PCR. This table holds 90,000 to 100,000 clones, 75% to 90% found once. The source is a man older than 75 with acute or convalescent COVID-19. Material for sequencing was peripheral blood.

In nucleotides, the CDR3 is TGTGCCAGCAGCTTGGTGGACAGGGTAAGGGAAGCTTTCTTT. The encoded protein is CASSLVDRVREAFF. The chain joins TRBV5-6 to TRBJ1-1; the match to TRBD1 covers 8 bases. Germline lookup yields CDR1 SGHDT and CDR2 YYEEEE. The CDR3 has 14 residues. The V and J ends lost 0 bases and 8 bases, in that order; junction bases with no gene match: 6.